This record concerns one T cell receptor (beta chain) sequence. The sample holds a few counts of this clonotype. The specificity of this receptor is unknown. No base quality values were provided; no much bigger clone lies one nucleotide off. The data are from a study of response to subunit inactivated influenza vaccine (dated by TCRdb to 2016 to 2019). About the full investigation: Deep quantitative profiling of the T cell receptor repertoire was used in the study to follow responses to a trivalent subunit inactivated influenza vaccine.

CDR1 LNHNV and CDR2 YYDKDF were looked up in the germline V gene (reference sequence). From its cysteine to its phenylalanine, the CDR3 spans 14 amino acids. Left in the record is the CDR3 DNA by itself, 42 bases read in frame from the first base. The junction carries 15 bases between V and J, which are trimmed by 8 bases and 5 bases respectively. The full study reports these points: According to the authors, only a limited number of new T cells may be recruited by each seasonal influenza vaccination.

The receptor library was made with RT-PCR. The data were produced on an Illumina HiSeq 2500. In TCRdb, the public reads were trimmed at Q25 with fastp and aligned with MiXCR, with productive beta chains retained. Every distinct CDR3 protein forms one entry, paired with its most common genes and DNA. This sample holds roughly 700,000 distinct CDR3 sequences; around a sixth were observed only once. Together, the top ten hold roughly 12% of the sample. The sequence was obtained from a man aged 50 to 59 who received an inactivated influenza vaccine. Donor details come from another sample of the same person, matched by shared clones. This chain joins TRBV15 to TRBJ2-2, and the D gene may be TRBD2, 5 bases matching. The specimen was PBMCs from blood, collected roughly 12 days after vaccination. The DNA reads TGTGCCACCTCGGGCGGGCGAGGGACCGGGGAGCTGTTTTTT. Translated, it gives CATSGGRGTGELFF.